These 8 T cell receptor beta chains came from one sample sequenced in a study of OX40 agonist ivuxolimab in advanced cancers. Produced via immunoSEQ multiplex PCR; TCRdb's table is partial and in-frame only. There are approximately 76,000 clones in the sample; about 86% occur only once, and 0.8% to 0.9% lies in the top ten. The input for sequencing was CD4+ or CD8+ T cells sorted from blood, taken in a trial of the OX40 agonist ivuxolimab. The receptors here all came from an adult with an advanced solid tumor such as melanoma, head and neck, liver or kidney cancer.

The chain carries TRBV2 and TRBJ1-2; D not resolved. V lost 7 bases to trimming and J lost 4 bases, with 16 bases between them. This CDR3 has 14 amino acids. Germline values: CDR1 SNHLY, CDR2 FYNNEI. In DNA, the CDR3 is TGTGCCAGCACCGCGTTTTTAAGTCTCTATGGCTACACCTTC. It codes for CASTAFLSLYGYTF.

The rearrangement uses TRBV30 and TRBJ1-1; the D is unclear. Germline CDR1 GTSNPN, CDR2 SVGIG (reference sequence). The V gene lost 0 bases and the J gene lost 5 bases, with 10 bases spanning the gap. This CDR3 has 13 amino acids. In nucleotides, the CDR3 is TGTGCCTGGAGTGTAGGACGGAGAACTGAAGCTTTCTTT. This encodes CAWSVGRRTEAFF.

The rearrangement links TRBV5-1 to TRBJ1-1, with no clear D. This CDR3 has 12 residues. The V gene lost 4 bases and the J gene lost 2 bases, with 6 bases spanning the gap. Germline V gives CDR1 SGHRS, CDR2 YFSETQ. The DNA of the CDR3 is TGCGCCAGCAGCCAGGAAAACACTGAAGCTTTCTTT. It is translated as CASSQENTEAFF. Full variable domain (outside the CDR3, taken from reference TRBV5-1 and TRBJ1-1): KAGVTQTPRYLIKTRGQQVTLSCSPISGHRSVSWYQQTPGQGLQFLFEYFSETQRNKGNFPGRFSGRQFSNSRSEMNVSTLELGDSALYLCASSQENTEAFFGQGTRLTVV.

The V and J genes are TRBV19 and TRBJ2-1, with TRBD2 as a possible D gene (6 bases). CDR3 length: 12 residues. V lost 4 bases and J 12 bases, leaving 13 bases between the germline ends. In germline, CDR1 is LNHDA, CDR2 SQIVND (reference sequence). The CDR3 here is CASSTRGRPQFF. In nucleotides, the CDR3 is TGTGCCAGTAGTACCCGGGGGAGGCCGCAGTTCTTC.

This sequence joins TRBV18 and TRBJ2-3, with D possibly matching TRBD1 (6 bases). The CDR3 totals 14 residues. The V end lost 3 bases, the J end lost 6 bases, and 13 bases lay between the germline ends. Germline V CDR1 and CDR2: KGHSH, LQKENI. CDR3 coding DNA: TGTGCCAGCTCACCCATGATAGGGGGTGATACGCAGTATTTT. Its protein is CASSPMIGGDTQYF.

The V call is TRBV7-8, the J call TRBJ2-5; 7 bases line up with TRBD2. In germline, CDR1 is SGHVS, CDR2 FQNEAQ. The CDR3 spans 16 residues. With 1 base clipped from V and 2 bases from J, the junction kept 7 bases outside the gene matches. The CDR3 is CASSLGSRTRQETQYF. Written as DNA, the CDR3 is TGTGCCAGCAGCTTAGGATCTCGGACTAGACAAGAGACCCAGTACTTC.

The rearrangement uses TRBV30 and TRBJ1-4; TRBD1 agrees at 7 bases. Unmatched junction bases numbered 7, after V lost 5 bases and J lost 7 bases. Germline CDR1 GTSNPN, CDR2 SVGIG (reference sequence). This CDR3 is 13 amino acids long. CDR3 DNA sequence: TGTGCCTGGTCCGGGACAGCCAGTGAAAAACTGTTTTTT. The encoded protein is CAWSGTASEKLFF.

V and J are TRBV19 and TRBJ2-7; 11 nucleotides agree with TRBD1. V shed 3 bases, J shed 2 bases, and the junction held 0 bases outside the gene matches. This CDR3 contains 14 residues. Germline V lookup: CDR1 LNHDA, CDR2 SQIVND (reference sequence). In DNA, the CDR3 is TGTGCCAGTAGTATGGGACAGGGGGCCTACGAGCAGTACTTC. The encoded protein is CASSMGQGAYEQYF.